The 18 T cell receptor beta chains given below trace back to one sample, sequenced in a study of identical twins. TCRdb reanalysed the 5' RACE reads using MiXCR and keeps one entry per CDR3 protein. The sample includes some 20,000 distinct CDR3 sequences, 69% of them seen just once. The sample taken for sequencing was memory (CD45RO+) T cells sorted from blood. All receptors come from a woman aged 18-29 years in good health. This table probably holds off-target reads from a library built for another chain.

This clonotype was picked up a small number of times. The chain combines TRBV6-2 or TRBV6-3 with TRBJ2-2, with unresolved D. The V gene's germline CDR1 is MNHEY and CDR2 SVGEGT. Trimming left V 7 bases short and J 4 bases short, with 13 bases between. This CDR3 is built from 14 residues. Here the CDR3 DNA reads TGTGCCAGCACCTCAACGTCCCCCACCGGGGAGCTGTTTTTT. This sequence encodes CASTSTSPTGELFF.

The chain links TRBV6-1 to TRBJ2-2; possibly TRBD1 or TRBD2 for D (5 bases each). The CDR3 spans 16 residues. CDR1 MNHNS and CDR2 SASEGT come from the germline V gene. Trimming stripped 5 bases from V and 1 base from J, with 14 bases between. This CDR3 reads CASSPPGRLNTGELFF. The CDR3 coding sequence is TGTGCCAGCAGTCCCCCGGGGCGGCTGAACACCGGGGAGCTGTTTTTT.

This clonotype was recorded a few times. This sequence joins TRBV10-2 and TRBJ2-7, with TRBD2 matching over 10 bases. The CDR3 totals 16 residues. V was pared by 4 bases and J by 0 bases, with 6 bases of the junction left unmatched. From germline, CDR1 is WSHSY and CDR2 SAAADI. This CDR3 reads CASSGMPSGSSYEQYF. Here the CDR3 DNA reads TGCGCCAGCAGTGGGATGCCTAGCGGGAGCTCCTACGAGCAGTACTTC.

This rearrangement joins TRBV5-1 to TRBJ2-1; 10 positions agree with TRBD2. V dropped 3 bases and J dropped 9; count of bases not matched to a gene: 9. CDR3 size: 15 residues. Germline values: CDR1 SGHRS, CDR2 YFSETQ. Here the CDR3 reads CASSSNLAGDSEQFF. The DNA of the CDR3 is TGCGCCAGCAGCTCTAACCTAGCGGGAGATAGTGAGCAGTTCTTC.

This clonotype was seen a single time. The CDR3 reads CASSRDPPEDTQYF. The CDR3 DNA reads TGTGCCAGCAGTCGAGACCCCCCTGAGGATACGCAGTATTTT. The chain uses TRBV7-9 and TRBJ2-3; no definite D call. CDR3 length equals 14 residues. Looked up from germline, CDR1 is SEHNR and CDR2 is FQNEAQ (reference sequence). V was shortened by 6 bases and J by 6 bases, with 16 bases between the two germline ends.

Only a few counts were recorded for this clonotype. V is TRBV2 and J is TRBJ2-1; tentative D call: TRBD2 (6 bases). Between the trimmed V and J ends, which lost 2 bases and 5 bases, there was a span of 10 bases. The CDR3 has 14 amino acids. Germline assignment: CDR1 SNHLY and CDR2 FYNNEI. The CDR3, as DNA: TGTGCCAGCAGTGAACGGGAGCTTCACAATGAGCAGTTCTTC. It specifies CASSERELHNEQFF. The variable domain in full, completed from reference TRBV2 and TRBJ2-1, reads EPEVTQTPSHQVTQMGQEVILRCVPISNHLYFYWYRQILGQKVEFLVSFYNNEISEKSEIFDDQFSVERPDGSNFTLKIRSTKLEDSAMYFCASSERELHNEQFFGPGTRLTVL.

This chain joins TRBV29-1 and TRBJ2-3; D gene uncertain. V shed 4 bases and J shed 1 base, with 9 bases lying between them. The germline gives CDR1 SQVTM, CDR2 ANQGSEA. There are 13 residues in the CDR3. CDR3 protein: CSVGALGTDTQYF. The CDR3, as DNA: TGCAGCGTTGGGGCACTGGGCACAGATACGCAGTATTTT.

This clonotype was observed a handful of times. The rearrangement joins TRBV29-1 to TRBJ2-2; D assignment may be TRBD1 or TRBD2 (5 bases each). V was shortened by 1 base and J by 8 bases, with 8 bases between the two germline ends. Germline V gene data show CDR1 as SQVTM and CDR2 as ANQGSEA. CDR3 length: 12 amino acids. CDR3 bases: TGCAGCGTTGAAGGAGGGACGGGGGAGCTGTTTTTT. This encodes CSVEGGTGELFF.

The CDR3, as DNA: TGCGCCAGCAGCATACAGGCATGGAACACTGAAGCTTTCTTT. This gives the protein CASSIQAWNTEAFF. The J gene is TRBJ1-1, the V gene TRBV4-3; maybe TRBD1 (5 bases). Germline V gene data show CDR1 as LGHNA and CDR2 as YSLEER. V gave up 5 bases and J gave up 1 base, with 11 bases separating them. The CDR3 has 14 residues.

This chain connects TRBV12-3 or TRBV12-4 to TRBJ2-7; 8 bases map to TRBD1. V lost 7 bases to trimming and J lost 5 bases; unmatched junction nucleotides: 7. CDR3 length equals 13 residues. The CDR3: CASNRGRSDEQYF. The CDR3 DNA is TGTGCCAGCAACAGGGGGAGGTCTGACGAGCAGTACTTC.

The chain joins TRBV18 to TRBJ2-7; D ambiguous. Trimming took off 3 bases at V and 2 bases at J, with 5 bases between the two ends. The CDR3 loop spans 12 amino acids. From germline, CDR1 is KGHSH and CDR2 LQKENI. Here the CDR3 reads CASSPTAYEQYF. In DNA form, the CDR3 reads TGTGCCAGCTCACCTACAGCCTACGAGCAGTACTTC.

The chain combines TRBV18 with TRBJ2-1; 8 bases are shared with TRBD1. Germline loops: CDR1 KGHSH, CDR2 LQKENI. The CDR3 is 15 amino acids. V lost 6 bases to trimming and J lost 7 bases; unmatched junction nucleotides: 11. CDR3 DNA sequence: TGTGCCAGCTCGCAGGACAGGGAAGTGGGGAATGAGCAGTTCTTC. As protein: CASSQDREVGNEQFF.

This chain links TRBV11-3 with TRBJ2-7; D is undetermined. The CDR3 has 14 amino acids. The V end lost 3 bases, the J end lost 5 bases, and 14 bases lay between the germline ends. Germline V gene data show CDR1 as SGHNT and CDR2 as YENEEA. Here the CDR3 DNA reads TGTGCCAGCAGCTTTTTAGGCGGAGTAAACGAGCAGTACTTC. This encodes CASSFLGGVNEQYF.

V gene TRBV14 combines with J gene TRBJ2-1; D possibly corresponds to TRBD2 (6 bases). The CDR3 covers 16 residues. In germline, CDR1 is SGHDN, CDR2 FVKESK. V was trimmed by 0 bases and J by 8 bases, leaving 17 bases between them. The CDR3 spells CASSQDVGRASDEQFF. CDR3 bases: TGTGCCAGCAGCCAAGATGTAGGAAGGGCTAGCGATGAGCAGTTCTTC.

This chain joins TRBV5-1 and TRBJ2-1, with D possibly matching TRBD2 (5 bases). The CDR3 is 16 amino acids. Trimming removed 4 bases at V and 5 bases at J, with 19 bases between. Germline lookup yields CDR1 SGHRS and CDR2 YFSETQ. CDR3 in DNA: TGCGCCAGCAGCCCAAGAGCGGAATTAAACCACAATGAGCAGTTCTTC. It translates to CASSPRAELNHNEQFF.

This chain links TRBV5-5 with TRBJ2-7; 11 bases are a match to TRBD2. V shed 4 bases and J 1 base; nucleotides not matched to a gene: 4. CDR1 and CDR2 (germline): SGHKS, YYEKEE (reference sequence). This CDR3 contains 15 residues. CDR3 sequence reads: CASSTGLAGSYEQYF. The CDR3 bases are TGTGCCAGCAGCACCGGACTAGCGGGTTCCTACGAGCAGTACTTC.

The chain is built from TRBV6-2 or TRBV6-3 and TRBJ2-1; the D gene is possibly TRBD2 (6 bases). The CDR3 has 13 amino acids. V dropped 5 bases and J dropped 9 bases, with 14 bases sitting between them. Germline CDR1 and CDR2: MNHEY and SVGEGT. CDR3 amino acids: CASSQSSEGEQFF. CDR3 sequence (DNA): TGTGCCAGCAGTCAATCTAGCGAGGGTGAGCAGTTCTTC.

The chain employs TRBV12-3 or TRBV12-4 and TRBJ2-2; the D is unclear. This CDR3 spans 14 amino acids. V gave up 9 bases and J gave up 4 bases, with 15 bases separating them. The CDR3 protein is CARRPTSSTGELFF. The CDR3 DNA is TGTGCCAGGAGGCCCACGAGTTCCACCGGGGAGCTGTTTTTT.